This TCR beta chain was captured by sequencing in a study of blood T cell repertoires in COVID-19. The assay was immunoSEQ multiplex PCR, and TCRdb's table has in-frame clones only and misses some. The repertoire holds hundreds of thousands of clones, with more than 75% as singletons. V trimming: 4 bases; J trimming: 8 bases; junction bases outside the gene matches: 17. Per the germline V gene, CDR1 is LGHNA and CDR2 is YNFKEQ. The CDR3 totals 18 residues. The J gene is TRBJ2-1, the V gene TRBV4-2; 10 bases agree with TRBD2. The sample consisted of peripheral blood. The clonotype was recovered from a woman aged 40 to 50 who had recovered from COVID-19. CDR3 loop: CASSPSRGGLAGVYEQFF. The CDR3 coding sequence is TGTGCCAGCAGCCCCTCCCGGGGGGGGCTAGCGGGAGTCTATGAGCAGTTCTTC.